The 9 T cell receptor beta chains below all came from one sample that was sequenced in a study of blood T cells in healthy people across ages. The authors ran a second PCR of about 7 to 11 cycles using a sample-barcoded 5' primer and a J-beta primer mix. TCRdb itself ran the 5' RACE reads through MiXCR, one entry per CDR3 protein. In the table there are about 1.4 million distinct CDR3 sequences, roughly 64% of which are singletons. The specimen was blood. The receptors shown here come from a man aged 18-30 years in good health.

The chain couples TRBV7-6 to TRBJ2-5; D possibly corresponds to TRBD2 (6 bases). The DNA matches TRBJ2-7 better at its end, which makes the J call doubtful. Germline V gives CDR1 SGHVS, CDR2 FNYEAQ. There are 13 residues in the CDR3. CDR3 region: CASSFGEEGEQYF. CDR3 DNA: TGTGCCAGCAGCTTCGGGGAGGAGGGCGAGCAGTACTTC.

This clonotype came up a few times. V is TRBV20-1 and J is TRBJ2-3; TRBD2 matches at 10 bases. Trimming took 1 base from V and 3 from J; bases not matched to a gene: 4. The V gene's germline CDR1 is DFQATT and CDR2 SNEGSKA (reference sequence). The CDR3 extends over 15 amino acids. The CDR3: CSARGPAGGTDTQYF. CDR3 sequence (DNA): TGCAGTGCTAGAGGGCCAGCGGGGGGGACAGATACGCAGTATTTT.

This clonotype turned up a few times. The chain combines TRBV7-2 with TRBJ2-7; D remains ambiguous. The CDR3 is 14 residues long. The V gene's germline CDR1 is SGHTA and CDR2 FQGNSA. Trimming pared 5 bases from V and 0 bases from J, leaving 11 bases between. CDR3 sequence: CASSEKIFSYEQYF. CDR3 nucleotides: TGTGCCAGCAGCGAGAAGATATTCTCCTACGAGCAGTACTTC.

CDR3 in amino acids: CASRSIRDRGHEQYF. In DNA, the CDR3 is TGTGCCAGCAGATCCATCCGGGACAGGGGCCACGAGCAGTACTTC. This chain links TRBV27 with TRBJ2-7, with 10 nucleotides matching TRBD1. CDR3 length equals 15 residues. CDR1 is MNHEY and CDR2 is SMNVEV in the germline V gene (reference sequence). Germline trimming cut 6 bases from V and 5 bases from J; bases unmatched to any gene: 10.

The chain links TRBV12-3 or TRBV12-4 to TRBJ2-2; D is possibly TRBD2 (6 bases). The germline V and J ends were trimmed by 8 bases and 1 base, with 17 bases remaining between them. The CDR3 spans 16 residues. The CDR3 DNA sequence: TGTGCCAGCCCACTCTGGCGGGGTCAGAACACCGGGGAGCTGTTTTTT. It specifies CASPLWRGQNTGELFF.

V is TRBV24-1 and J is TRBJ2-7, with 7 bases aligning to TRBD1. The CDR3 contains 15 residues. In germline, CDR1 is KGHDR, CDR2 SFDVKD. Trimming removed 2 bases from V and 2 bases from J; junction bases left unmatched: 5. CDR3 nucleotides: TGTGCCACCAGTGATTCCCAGGACAGGCCCTACGAGCAGTACTTC. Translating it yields CATSDSQDRPYEQYF.

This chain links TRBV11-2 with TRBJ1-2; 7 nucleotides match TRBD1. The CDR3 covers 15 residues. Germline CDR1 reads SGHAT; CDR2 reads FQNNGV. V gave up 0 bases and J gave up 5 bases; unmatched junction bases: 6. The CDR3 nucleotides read TGTGCCAGCAGCTTAGAGGGGACAGTTACTTATGGCTACACCTTC. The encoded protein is CASSLEGTVTYGYTF.

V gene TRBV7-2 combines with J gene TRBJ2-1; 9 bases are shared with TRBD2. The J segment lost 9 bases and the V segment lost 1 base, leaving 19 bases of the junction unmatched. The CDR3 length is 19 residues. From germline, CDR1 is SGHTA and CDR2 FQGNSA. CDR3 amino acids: CASSLVARSRGLAGSEQFF. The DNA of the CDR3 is TGTGCCAGCAGCTTAGTAGCGAGGTCTCGGGGACTAGCTGGCAGTGAGCAGTTCTTC.

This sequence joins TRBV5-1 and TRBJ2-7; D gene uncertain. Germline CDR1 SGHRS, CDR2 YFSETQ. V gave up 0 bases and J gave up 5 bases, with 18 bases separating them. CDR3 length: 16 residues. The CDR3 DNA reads TGCGCCAGCAGCTTGGAGACGCCCCTGGAATCCGACGAGCAGTACTTC. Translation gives CASSLETPLESDEQYF.